The 14 T cell receptor beta chains presented below share a single source sample, sequenced in a study of blood T cells in healthy people across ages. A J-beta primer mix and a sample-barcoded 5' primer were used in a second PCR of about 7 to 12 cycles. TCRdb reprocessed the 5' RACE reads via MiXCR and lists one record per CDR3 protein. The sample carries 800,000 to 1,000,000 distinct CDR3 sequences, roughly 50% recorded once. The sequenced sample consisted of blood. The source of these receptors is a young man in good health.

Of note for this clonotype: One end of the junction fails to match germline, which may point to a read error. CDR3 loop: CAGSSQGPSKNIQYF. The CDR3 DNA reads as TGTGCCGGCAGTAGTCAGGGACCATCCAAAAACATTCAGTACTTC. V gene TRBV2 combines with J gene TRBJ2-4; D may match TRBD1 or TRBD2 (5 bases each). This CDR3 region has 15 residues. Germline values: CDR1 SNHLY, CDR2 FYNNEI.

The chain uses TRBV20-1 and TRBJ2-3; 9 nucleotides match TRBD2. Germline-derived CDR1 and CDR2 are DFQATT and SNEGSKA (reference sequence). Germline trimming cut 5 bases from V and 5 bases from J; bases unmatched to any gene: 8. The CDR3 is 14 residues long. The CDR3 region is CSAPGAGGQDTQYF. Written as DNA, the CDR3 is TGCAGTGCTCCGGGGGCGGGGGGGCAAGATACGCAGTATTTT.

Comment on this clonotype: Given a much more abundant clone one base away, this may be a read error. V is TRBV12-3 or TRBV12-4 and J is TRBJ2-1; D is possibly TRBD2 (5 bases). V lost 11 bases and J lost 2, with 10 bases in between. CDR3 length: 12 amino acids. The CDR3 spells CASGSPYNEQFF. The CDR3 DNA sequence: TGTGCCTCGGGGTCCCCCTACAATGAGCAGTTCTTC.

This clonotype was seen a handful of times. The V gene is TRBV20-1, the J gene TRBJ2-7, with a tentative D call TRBD1 (5 bases). The CDR3 covers 14 residues. In germline, CDR1 is DFQATT, CDR2 SNEGSKA (reference sequence). V was cut by 0 bases and J by 1 base, with 10 bases left in between. DNA for the CDR3: TGCAGTGCTAGAGATCCCAGGGCGTCCTACGAGCAGTACTTC. Its protein is CSARDPRASYEQYF.

This chain joins TRBV7-2 and TRBJ2-1; D is unresolved. Germline V lookup: CDR1 SGHTA, CDR2 FQGNSA. The CDR3 consists of 15 residues. With 5 bases removed from V and 13 bases from J, the gap between germline ends came to 24 bases. This CDR3 reads CASSAYEEPMETQFF. DNA for the CDR3: TGTGCCAGCAGCGCTTACGAAGAGCCCATGGAGACCCAGTTCTTC.

V gene TRBV29-1 combines with J gene TRBJ2-3; TRBD2 matches 13 bases. The CDR3 has 15 residues. Germline V gives CDR1 SQVTM, CDR2 ANQGSEA. With V trimmed by 7 bases and J by 4 bases, 8 bases remained unmatched. Here the CDR3 DNA reads TGCAGCGGGACTAGCGGGGGAAATAGAGCAGATACGCAGTATTTT. This gives the protein CSGTSGGNRADTQYF.

This clonotype was detected only a few times. The CDR3 region is CASSLTVSEQYF. For the CDR3, the DNA is TGTGCCAGCAGCTTGACAGTCTCCGAGCAGTACTTC. This chain joins TRBV7-9 and TRBJ2-7, with D maybe TRBD1 (5 bases). Germline CDR1 and CDR2: SEHNR and FQNEAQ (reference sequence). CDR3 length: 12 amino acids. V gave up 3 bases and J gave up 6 bases, with 9 bases separating them. The whole variable domain, remainder taken from reference TRBV7-9 and TRBJ2-7, is DTGVSQNPRHKITKRGQNVTFRCDPISEHNRLYWYRQTLGQGPEFLTYFQNEAQLEKSRLLSDRFSAERPKGSFSTLEIQRTEQGDSAMYLCASSLTVSEQYFGPGTRLTVT.

This clonotype was seen a handful of times. The CDR3 reads CASNIVGSYNEQFF. The CDR3 bases are TGTGCCAGCAACATAGTCGGCTCCTACAATGAGCAGTTCTTC. V usage is TRBV12-3 or TRBV12-4 and J usage is TRBJ2-1; no reliable D call. The CDR3 contains 14 residues. Trimming cost V 7 bases and J 0 bases, with 10 bases left between them.

The V and J genes are TRBV11-2 and TRBJ1-1, with unresolved D. Trimming left V 2 bases short and J 8 bases short, with 9 bases between. Germline CDR1 is SGHAT and CDR2 is FQNNGV. The CDR3 spans 12 residues. The CDR3 nucleotides read TGTGCCAGCAGCTTAACGCTCAAGGAAGCTTTCTTT. Its protein is CASSLTLKEAFF.

The chain combines TRBV29-1 with TRBJ2-7; D gene uncertain. The CDR3 has 13 amino acids. The ends were cut back, 5 bases at V and 0 bases at J, with 11 bases in the middle. Germline loops: CDR1 SQVTM, CDR2 ANQGSEA. The CDR3: CSVIVAGSYEQYF. CDR3 sequence (DNA): TGCAGCGTTATTGTGGCAGGCTCCTACGAGCAGTACTTC.

This sequence joins TRBV6-2 or TRBV6-3 and TRBJ2-1, with D perhaps being TRBD1 or TRBD2 (5 bases each). CDR1 is MNHEY and CDR2 is SVGEGT in the germline V gene. V gave up 6 bases and J gave up 7 bases, with 16 bases separating them. The CDR3 is made up of 14 amino acids. CDR3 sequence: CASRKAGANNEQFF. Here the CDR3 DNA reads TGTGCCAGCAGAAAAGCCGGGGCCAATAATGAGCAGTTCTTC.

This clonotype has a handful of counts. This chain joins TRBV7-9 and TRBJ2-5; a possible D gene is TRBD2 (6 bases). The V gene lost 8 bases and the J gene lost 2 bases, with 21 bases spanning the gap. The CDR3 has 16 residues. Germline lookup yields CDR1 SEHNR and CDR2 FQNEAQ (reference sequence). CDR3 sequence reads: CASAGRAGSLQETQYF. The CDR3 DNA reads TGTGCCAGCGCCGGTAGGGCGGGAAGTTTACAAGAGACCCAGTACTTC.

This clonotype was observed a few times. CDR3 amino acids: CASTQPSGGQSYTF. As DNA, the CDR3 is TGTGCCAGCACCCAGCCCTCCGGAGGACAGAGCTACACCTTC. The chain couples TRBV6-2 or TRBV6-3 to TRBJ1-2; a possible D gene is TRBD1 (6 bases). Per germline, CDR1 MNHEY and CDR2 SVGEGT. CDR3 length: 14 amino acids. V dropped 7 bases and J dropped 9 bases, with 21 bases sitting between them.

The rearrangement uses TRBV2 and TRBJ2-3; possible D gene TRBD1, 6 bases. Germline V gene lookup returns CDR1 SNHLY and CDR2 FYNNEI. The CDR3 spans 14 residues. Deletions cut 7 bases from V and 5 bases from J, with 16 bases between. In DNA, the CDR3 is TGTGCCAGCACTAAAGCAGGGGTGGTAGATACGCAGTATTTT. Amino acids: CASTKAGVVDTQYF.